Below are 14 T cell receptor beta chains sequenced from a single sample in a study of OX40 agonist ivuxolimab in advanced cancers. Here immunoSEQ multiplex PCR was the method, and the copy in TCRdb shows in-frame clones only, minus some. The table lists roughly 84,000 clones, over 70% of them singletons, with over 3.5% in the top ten. This specimen consisted of CD4+ or CD8+ T cells sorted from blood, obtained in a trial of the OX40 agonist ivuxolimab. The receptors stem from an adult with an advanced solid tumor such as melanoma, head and neck, liver or kidney cancer.

The CDR3 protein is CASSMYAGGVYNEQFF. The CDR3 DNA reads TGTGCCAGTAGTATGTATGCGGGGGGGGTTTACAATGAGCAGTTCTTC. This chain connects TRBV19 to TRBJ2-1; 9 bases fit TRBD2. From germline, CDR1 is LNHDA and CDR2 SQIVND (reference sequence). The CDR3 covers 16 residues. V lost 3 bases, J lost 4 bases, and 7 bases stayed unmatched.

The chain combines TRBV5-1 with TRBJ1-1; TRBD1 aligns across 7 bases. This CDR3 has 13 residues. Germline-derived CDR1 and CDR2 are SGHRS and YFSETQ. Losses at the gene ends were 4 bases for V and 7 bases for J; bases not matched to a gene: 7. The DNA for the CDR3 is TGCGCCAGCAGCCTCGGGACAGAGGTTGAAGCTTTCTTT. Protein sequence: CASSLGTEVEAFF. The full variable domain, rest sourced from reference TRBV5-1 and TRBJ1-1, is KAGVTQTPRYLIKTRGQQVTLSCSPISGHRSVSWYQQTPGQGLQFLFEYFSETQRNKGNFPGRFSGRQFSNSRSEMNVSTLELGDSALYLCASSLGTEVEAFFGQGTRLTVV.

The genes are TRBV18 and TRBJ1-2; a weak D match, TRBD1 (5 bases). This CDR3 comprises 15 residues. Germline V gene lookup returns CDR1 KGHSH and CDR2 LQKENI. Trimming pared 0 bases from V and 5 bases from J, leaving 13 bases between. DNA of the CDR3: TGTGCCAGCTCACCACCTTCGGGGGGATCTTATGGCTACACCTTC. Translating it yields CASSPPSGGSYGYTF. Combining the CDR3 with reference TRBV18 and TRBJ1-2 gives the whole variable domain NAGVMQNPRHLVRRRGQEARLRCSPMKGHSHVYWYRQLPEEGLKFMVYLQKENIIDESGMPKERFSAEFPKEGPSILRIQQVVRGDSAAYFCASSPPSGGSYGYTFGSGTRLTVV.

The CDR3 region is CASSYGGVRSEQYF. CDR3 sequence (DNA): TGTGCCAGCAGTTACGGCGGGGTACGTAGCGAGCAGTACTTC. The chain carries TRBV6-6 and TRBJ2-7; TRBD2 is a possible D gene (6 bases). CDR3 size: 14 residues. CDR1 and CDR2 (germline): MNHNY, SVGAGI (reference sequence). Trimming took 2 bases from V and 6 from J, leaving 14 bases between them.

This clone has only a few counts. The chain couples TRBV6-1 to TRBJ2-2, with 7 bases identical to TRBD2. In germline, CDR1 is MNHNS, CDR2 SASEGT. Trimming at V came to 2 bases and at J to 1 base, leaving 1 base not matched to a gene. The CDR3 consists of 15 residues. As DNA, the CDR3 is TGTGCCAGCAGTGAATCTAGCGGGAACACCGGGGAGCTGTTTTTT. The encoded protein is CASSESSGNTGELFF.

The rearrangement uses TRBV25-1 and TRBJ1-2; D is ambiguous. Germline V gene data show CDR1 as MGHDK and CDR2 as SYGVNS. V was trimmed by 3 bases and J by 7 bases, leaving 15 bases between them. The CDR3 runs 14 residues. CDR3 sequence reads: CASSDTEPKGGYTF. CDR3 nucleotides: TGTGCCAGCAGTGACACGGAGCCAAAGGGTGGCTACACCTTC.

This clone was counted many times. The genes are TRBV18 and TRBJ1-6; D ambiguous. Germline V gives CDR1 KGHSH, CDR2 LQKENI. V lost 3 bases and J 9 bases, leaving 9 bases between the germline ends. The CDR3 is 13 residues long. DNA of the CDR3: TGTGCCAGCTCACCCTCCCAACCTTCACCCCTCCACTTT. Translated, it gives CASSPSQPSPLHF.

The chain carries TRBV6-5 and TRBJ2-1; 7 nucleotides line up with TRBD2. The CDR3 extends over 14 amino acids. Per the germline V gene, CDR1 is MNHEY and CDR2 is SVGAGI. V lost 5 bases to trimming and J lost 5 bases; unmatched junction nucleotides: 6. DNA for the CDR3: TGTGCCAGCAGTGTAGCGGGTACAAACAATGAGCAGTTCTTC. Translated, it gives CASSVAGTNNEQFF.

This chain uses TRBV6-5 with TRBJ2-2; D remains ambiguous. V was pared by 2 bases and J by 2 bases, with 12 bases between. The CDR3 runs 16 residues. Germline CDR1 MNHEY, CDR2 SVGAGI. Written as DNA, the CDR3 is TGTGCCAGCAGTTACGTGTTTGTCGGTAACACCGGGGAGCTGTTTTTT. Its translation is CASSYVFVGNTGELFF.

This rearrangement joins TRBV5-1 to TRBJ2-7; D gene ambiguous. Germline V gives CDR1 SGHRS, CDR2 YFSETQ. The CDR3 totals 15 residues. The ends were cut back, 5 bases at V and 1 base at J, with 16 bases in the middle. The CDR3 bases are TGCGCCAGCAGTTCTATAGGTTCAACTTCCTACGAGCAGTACTTC. Translating it yields CASSSIGSTSYEQYF. Full variable domain (rest looked up from reference TRBV5-1 and TRBJ2-7): KAGVTQTPRYLIKTRGQQVTLSCSPISGHRSVSWYQQTPGQGLQFLFEYFSETQRNKGNFPGRFSGRQFSNSRSEMNVSTLELGDSALYLCASSSIGSTSYEQYFGPGTRLTVT.

V usage is TRBV6-6 and J usage is TRBJ2-7, with D perhaps assigned TRBD1 or TRBD2 (5 bases each). V was shortened by 6 bases and J by 2 bases, with 17 bases between the two germline ends. The CDR3 is 15 residues long. Germline lookup yields CDR1 MNHNY and CDR2 SVGAGI (reference sequence). The CDR3 sequence is CASSNGPRGAYEQYF. Written as DNA, the CDR3 is TGTGCCAGCAGCAACGGCCCGAGGGGCGCCTACGAGCAGTACTTC.

This clone was observed a few times. The chain combines TRBV19 with TRBJ1-2; TRBD1 matches 8 bases. CDR3 length: 13 amino acids. Unmatched junction bases numbered 4, after V lost 3 bases and J lost 7 bases. The V gene's germline CDR1 is LNHDA and CDR2 SQIVND (reference sequence). CDR3 sequence reads: CASSMLTGAGYTF. In nucleotides, the CDR3 is TGTGCCAGTAGTATGTTGACAGGGGCTGGCTACACCTTC.

The rearrangement joins TRBV5-1 to TRBJ1-2; D unclear. Trimming took off 4 bases at V and 8 bases at J, with 18 bases between the two ends. This CDR3 has 14 amino acids. The germline V gene encodes CDR1 SGHRS and CDR2 YFSETQ. The CDR3 DNA follows: TGCGCCAGCAGCGAGGACCCTTCCCAGACGGGCTACACCTTC. Translated, it gives CASSEDPSQTGYTF.

The rearrangement joins TRBV7-3 to TRBJ2-7, with 12 bases that match TRBD2. There are 15 residues in the CDR3. V lost 5 bases and J lost 3; bases outside the gene matches: 5. The V gene's germline CDR1 is SGHTA and CDR2 FQGTGA. CDR3 sequence: CASSQTSGGRYEQYF. CDR3 in DNA: TGTGCCAGCAGCCAGACTAGCGGGGGCCGCTACGAGCAGTACTTC.